The 18 T cell receptor beta chains below come from one sample, sequenced in a study of T-cell memory formation after mild COVID-19. Via MiXCR, TCRdb re-called the 5' RACE reads, giving one row per CDR3 protein. Of about 110,000 distinct CDR3 sequences in the sample, 15% to 20% were seen once. Material for sequencing was PBMCs or a T cell subset sorted from them (not recorded which). The source of these receptors is a man between 18 and 35 years old who had mild COVID-19 (a few samples of this study predate the infection). Cell type and time point are not known.

The chain uses TRBV11-2 and TRBJ2-5; unclear D gene. Trimming took off 3 bases at V and 0 bases at J, with 5 bases between the two ends. CDR1 and CDR2 from the germline V gene are SGHAT and FQNNGV. The CDR3 extends over 13 amino acids. The CDR3 sequence: CASSFTDQETQYF. The CDR3 DNA is TGTGCCAGCAGCTTTACAGACCAAGAGACCCAGTACTTC.

The sample holds a few counts of this clonotype. This rearrangement joins TRBV6-1 to TRBJ2-1; D unresolved. Trimming stripped 6 bases from V and 4 bases from J, with 7 bases between. From germline, CDR1 is MNHNS and CDR2 SASEGT. The CDR3 covers 12 residues. CDR3 residues: CASSPLYNEQFF. Here the CDR3 DNA reads TGTGCCAGCAGCCCACTGTACAATGAGCAGTTCTTC.

This clonotype came up a few times. This chain joins TRBV13 and TRBJ2-7; 8 nucleotides agree with TRBD2. Germline trimming cut 4 bases from V and 6 bases from J; bases unmatched to any gene: 8. In germline, CDR1 is PRHDT, CDR2 FYEKMQ (reference sequence). This CDR3 is 14 amino acids long. This chain's CDR3 is CASSSRTSIGEQYV. The CDR3 region has the DNA TGTGCCAGCAGCTCTCGGACTAGCATAGGCGAGCAGTACGTC.

This clonotype turned up a few times. The chain is built from TRBV5-1 and TRBJ2-5; TRBD2 matches 12 bases. V lost 0 bases, J lost 4 bases, and 10 bases stayed unmatched. Germline V CDR1 and CDR2: SGHRS, YFSETQ. The CDR3 is 18 residues long. As DNA, the CDR3 is TGCGCCAGCAGCTTGGCCCGCCTCGCTAGCGGGGGGGTAGAGACCCAGTACTTC. Translated: CASSLARLASGGVETQYF.

This clonotype was picked up a small number of times. V gene TRBV7-2 combines with J gene TRBJ2-5; either TRBD1 or TRBD2 may supply D (5 bases each). Germline loops: CDR1 SGHTA, CDR2 FQGNSA. The V end lost 5 bases, the J end lost 5 bases, and 15 bases lay between the germline ends. CDR3 length: 14 amino acids. The CDR3 DNA reads as TGTGCCAGCAGCCCTAGCAGGGCCCAGGAGACCCAGTACTTC. Its protein is CASSPSRAQETQYF. The full variable domain, rest sourced from reference TRBV7-2 and TRBJ2-5, is GAGVSQSPSNKVTEKGKDVELRCDPISGHTALYWYRQSLGQGLEFLIYFQGNSAPDKSGLPSDRFSAERTGGSVSTLTIQRTQQEDSAVYLCASSPSRAQETQYFGPGTRLLVL.

This clonotype has more than one count but fewer than ten. The chain employs TRBV4-2 and TRBJ2-3; the D call may be TRBD1 or TRBD2 (5 bases each). Between the trimmed V and J ends, which lost 4 bases and 3 bases, there was a span of 20 bases. Germline CDR1 reads LGHNA; CDR2 reads YNFKEQ. This CDR3 contains 17 residues. CDR3 sequence reads: CASSPTGQGVSTDTQYF. The CDR3 coding sequence is TGTGCCAGCAGCCCAACGGGGCAGGGAGTTTCGACAGATACGCAGTATTTT.

In this sample, this clonotype turned up many times. The chain carries TRBV27 and TRBJ2-3; 10 bases are a match to TRBD2. Trimming removed 5 bases from V and 4 bases from J; junction bases left unmatched: 12. This CDR3 is 17 amino acids long. The germline V gene encodes CDR1 MNHEY and CDR2 SMNVEV (reference sequence). CDR3 in amino acids: CASSTGSGGARADTQYF. The CDR3 bases are TGTGCCAGCAGTACCGGGAGCGGGGGGGCCAGGGCAGATACGCAGTATTTT.

The table lists this clonotype with a few counts. The chain combines TRBV11-2 with TRBJ1-2; 9 bases fit TRBD1. The CDR3 covers 13 residues. The ends lost 7 bases at V and 8 bases at J; junction bases unmatched: 8. Germline CDR1 is SGHAT and CDR2 is FQNNGV. DNA of the CDR3: TGTGCCAGCACCACCGACAGGGGGAGCGGCTACACCTTC. Its protein is CASTTDRGSGYTF.

The V call is TRBV29-1, the J call TRBJ1-2; D is uncertain. Trimming removed 7 bases from V and 1 base from J, with 4 bases in between. In germline, CDR1 is SQVTM, CDR2 ANQGSEA. The CDR3 length is 10 residues. As DNA, the CDR3 is TGCAGCGGCAGTAACTATGGCTACACCTTC. This translates into CSGSNYGYTF.

The CDR3: CASSQSRGRNTEAFF. Written as DNA, the CDR3 is TGTGCCAGCAGCCAATCGAGGGGGAGAAACACTGAAGCTTTCTTT. This chain joins TRBV11-3 and TRBJ1-1; possible D gene TRBD1, 6 bases. The germline V and J ends were trimmed by 5 bases and 2 bases, with 15 bases remaining between them. This CDR3 comprises 15 residues. The germline V gene has CDR1 SGHNT and CDR2 YENEEA.

Written as DNA, the CDR3 is TGTGCCAGCAGTCTACCCTGGGGACAGGGGACTGAAGCTTTCTTT. Amino acids: CASSLPWGQGTEAFF. The rearrangement uses TRBV28 and TRBJ1-1; 10 bases fit TRBD1. The CDR3 is 15 residues long. V was pared by 5 bases and J by 5 bases, with 8 bases of the junction left unmatched. Germline CDR1 MDHEN, CDR2 SYDVKM. Looking up the rest from reference TRBV28 and TRBJ1-1 gives the full variable domain: DVKVTQSSRYLVKRTGEKVFLECVQDMDHENMFWYRQDPGLGLRLIYFSYDVKMKEKGDIPEGYSVSREKKERFSLILESASTNQTSMYLCASSLPWGQGTEAFFGQGTRLTVV.

The sample holds a few counts of this clonotype. This chain uses TRBV20-1 with TRBJ2-5, with D hard to call. Germline V lookup: CDR1 DFQATT, CDR2 SNEGSKA (reference sequence). Trimming stripped 3 bases from V and 4 bases from J, with 9 bases between. CDR3 size: 12 residues. The CDR3 loop reads CSARWWGETQYF. CDR3 coding DNA: TGCAGTGCTAGGTGGTGGGGAGAGACCCAGTACTTC.

This clonotype turned up a few times. The J gene is TRBJ2-3, the V gene TRBV29-1; maybe TRBD2 (6 bases). Deletions cut 6 bases from V and 2 bases from J, with 15 bases between. The CDR3 contains 14 residues. The germline V gene has CDR1 SQVTM and CDR2 ANQGSEA. The CDR3 here is CSVRRGTATDTQYF. The CDR3, as DNA: TGCAGCGTCCGGCGGGGAACCGCCACAGATACGCAGTATTTT.

J is TRBJ1-2 and V is TRBV21-1; the table calls TRBD1, which could not be checked here. TRBV21-1 is shown as a pseudogene. The CDR3 consists of 14 residues. CDR3 amino acids: CASSLDRETYGYTF. In nucleotides, the CDR3 is TGTGCCAGCAGCTTGGACAGGGAGACCTATGGCTACACCTTC.

V gene TRBV6-2 or TRBV6-3 combines with J gene TRBJ1-1, with a tentative D call TRBD1 (5 bases). CDR3 size: 14 residues. The V gene lost 4 bases and the J gene lost 2 bases, with 11 bases spanning the gap. The germline CDR1 and CDR2 sequences are MNHEY and SVGEGT. The CDR3 DNA reads as TGTGCCAGCAGTTCACCGGGACCTAACACTGAAGCTTTCTTT. This translates into CASSSPGPNTEAFF.

V is TRBV9 and J is TRBJ2-2; D call uncertain. CDR1 is SGDLS, CDR2 YYNGEE, per germline. Trimming cost V 2 bases and J 0 bases, with 8 bases left between them. CDR3 length equals 15 residues. In nucleotides, the CDR3 is TGTGCCAGCAGCGTTTTGTCTCCGAACACCGGGGAGCTGTTTTTT. Its translation is CASSVLSPNTGELFF.

V gene TRBV7-8 combines with J gene TRBJ2-1; a possible D gene is TRBD2 (6 bases). The germline gives CDR1 SGHVS, CDR2 FQNEAQ. Trimming pared 1 base from V and 2 bases from J, leaving 18 bases between. The CDR3 totals 18 residues. As DNA, the CDR3 is TGTGCCAGCAGCTTAGGACCGGGACTCCAGATTGCCTACAATGAGCAGTTCTTC. Encoded protein: CASSLGPGLQIAYNEQFF.

The rearrangement uses TRBV29-1 and TRBJ1-2; D not resolved. Trimming removed 2 bases from V and 4 bases from J, with 14 bases in between. The CDR3 consists of 14 residues. Germline V lookup: CDR1 SQVTM, CDR2 ANQGSEA. The CDR3 loop is CSVELAGRVYGYTF. The DNA of the CDR3 is TGCAGCGTTGAACTCGCAGGTAGAGTCTATGGCTACACCTTC.